These 18 T cell receptor beta chains were sequenced from one sample in a study of blood T cell repertoires in COVID-19 (dated by TCRdb to between 2020 and 2021). Libraries were built with the immunoSEQ multiplex PCR assay. TCRdb holds this immuneACCESS table with in-frame rearrangements only. Some clones are missing; in checked studies, unresolved V genes explain under half, and the rest has no known cause. This sample comprises 200,000 to 250,000 clones, about four fifths of them detected only once. Under 2% of the sample goes to the ten largest clones. Sequencing input: PBMCs or T cells enriched from blood (not recorded which). These receptors all stem from a man aged 60 to 75 who had recovered from COVID-19.

The V call is TRBV18, the J call TRBJ2-7, with 7 positions matching TRBD1. The CDR3 runs to 15 residues. The junction had 14 bases not matched to a gene; V was cut back by 6 bases and J by 6 bases. The germline CDR1 and CDR2 sequences are KGHSH and LQKENI. The CDR3 nucleotides read TGTGCCAGCTCCCCGGACAGGACGTTTGCCTCCGAGCAGTACTTC. This encodes CASSPDRTFASEQYF.

The chain recombines TRBV2 with TRBJ2-5; 10 nucleotides align to TRBD2. Germline V lookup: CDR1 SNHLY, CDR2 FYNNEI. This CDR3 has 16 amino acids. J was trimmed by 0 bases and V by 3 bases; bases with no gene match: 4. As DNA, the CDR3 is TGTGCCAGCAGTGATGCTAGCGGGAGACACCAAGAGACCCAGTACTTC. Translated, it gives CASSDASGRHQETQYF.

The chain recombines TRBV2 with TRBJ2-5; 7 bases are a match to TRBD1. The CDR3 loop spans 15 amino acids. V lost 7 bases and J lost 1; bases outside the gene matches: 9. Germline V CDR1 and CDR2: SNHLY, FYNNEI. This CDR3 reads CASKGGPTGQETQYF. The CDR3 coding sequence is TGTGCCAGCAAAGGGGGCCCGACCGGCCAAGAGACCCAGTACTTC.

CDR3 bases: TGTGCCAGCAGCTTGAGACGGGAGAGTGAAAAACTGTTTTTT. Translating gives CASSLRRESEKLFF. The chain combines TRBV5-4 with TRBJ1-4; unclear D gene. In germline, CDR1 is SGHNT, CDR2 YYREEE (reference sequence). Trimming cost V 1 base and J 7 bases, with 11 bases left between them. The CDR3 has 14 residues. Filled out from reference TRBV5-4 and TRBJ1-4, the complete variable domain reads ETGVTQSPTHLIKTRGQQVTLRCSSQSGHNTVSWYQQALGQGPQFIFQYYREEENGRGNFPPRFSGLQFPNYSSELNVNALELDDSALYLCASSLRRESEKLFFGSGTQLSVL.

The chain has TRBV18 and TRBJ1-4; maybe TRBD1 (5 bases). The germline gives CDR1 KGHSH, CDR2 LQKENI. V was shortened by 2 bases and J by 6 bases, with 13 bases between the two germline ends. The length of the CDR3 is 15 residues. The DNA of the CDR3 is TGTGCCAGCTCACCAAAAGGGACGGGGGATGAAAAACTGTTTTTT. Its translation: CASSPKGTGDEKLFF.

The chain recombines TRBV14 with TRBJ1-2; the match to TRBD1 covers 9 bases. V lost 2 bases and J lost 5; bases outside the gene matches: 6. CDR3 length: 15 residues. Germline loops: CDR1 SGHDN, CDR2 FVKESK. For the CDR3, the DNA is TGTGCCAGCAGCCAAACGACAGGGGGTACTTATGGCTACACCTTC. It translates to CASSQTTGGTYGYTF.

This clone came up a few times. The chain employs TRBV7-2 and TRBJ1-2; 7 nucleotides agree with TRBD1. The CDR3 covers 14 residues. Trimming took 5 bases from V and 3 from J; bases not matched to a gene: 6. Germline CDR1 SGHTA, CDR2 FQGNSA. The CDR3 region has the DNA TGTGCCAGCAGCACCATCAGGGGGGACTATGGCTACACCTTC. Translating it yields CASSTIRGDYGYTF.

V usage is TRBV2 and J usage is TRBJ1-5; TRBD1 matches 9 bases. The CDR3 is 18 residues long. With V trimmed by 4 bases and J by 0 bases, 10 bases remained unmatched. Germline V lookup: CDR1 SNHLY, CDR2 FYNNEI. CDR3 in DNA: TGTGCCAGCAGTGTACGGGACAGGGCGGTTCATAGCAATCAGCCCCAGCATTTT. This translates into CASSVRDRAVHSNQPQHF.

The chain links TRBV7-3 to TRBJ1-2, with 12 bases matching TRBD1. The CDR3 runs to 17 residues. CDR1 is SGHTA and CDR2 is FQGTGA in the germline V gene. The V segment lost 2 bases and the J segment 5 bases; nucleotides outside the gene matches: 9. The CDR3 here is CASSLAGQGAPGYGYTF. Here the CDR3 DNA reads TGTGCCAGCAGCTTAGCGGGACAGGGGGCCCCCGGATATGGCTACACCTTC. Variable domain in full (rest from reference TRBV7-3 and TRBJ1-2): GAGVSQTPSNKVTEKGKYVELRCDPISGHTALYWYRQSLGQGPEFLIYFQGTGAADDSGLPNDRFFAVRPEGSVSTLKIQRTERGDSAVYLCASSLAGQGAPGYGYTFGSGTRLTVV.

The chain combines TRBV7-9 with TRBJ2-7; perhaps TRBD1 as D (6 bases). Trimming removed 4 bases at V and 3 bases at J, with 16 bases between. The CDR3 has 15 residues. In germline, CDR1 is SEHNR, CDR2 FQNEAQ (reference sequence). CDR3 bases: TGTGCCAGCAGCTCGGGTAGGGTACAGGGCTACGAGCAGTACTTC. Encoded protein: CASSSGRVQGYEQYF.

The chain joins TRBV11-3 to TRBJ2-5; 10 positions agree with TRBD2. V trimming: 3 bases; J trimming: 4 bases; junction bases outside the gene matches: 5. This CDR3 contains 15 residues. Germline CDR1 reads SGHNT; CDR2 reads YENEEA. CDR3 in amino acids: CASSFSGGAGETQYF. The CDR3, as DNA: TGTGCCAGCAGCTTCAGCGGGGGGGCGGGAGAGACCCAGTACTTC.

The J gene is TRBJ2-1, the V gene TRBV21-1; TRBD1 is the table's D call, not checked against the DNA. TRBV21-1 has pseudogene status. The CDR3 totals 14 residues. The CDR3 sequence is CASSKRDNYNEQFF. In DNA, the CDR3 is TGTGCCAGCAGCAAACGGGACAACTACAATGAGCAGTTCTTC.

In DNA, the CDR3 is TGTGCCAGTAGACTACAGGGGGCCCTTGGCTACACCTTC. Protein: CASRLQGALGYTF. The V gene is TRBV19, the J gene TRBJ1-2; TRBD1 aligns across 9 bases. Germline V CDR1 and CDR2: LNHDA, SQIVND (reference sequence). The CDR3 is 13 residues long. V lost 6 bases, J lost 7 bases, and 6 bases stayed unmatched.

Worth noting for this clone: In the same sample, other DNA sequences code for this CDR3. The chain uses TRBV2 and TRBJ1-2; 7 bases fit TRBD1. This CDR3 is built from 13 residues. Germline CDR1 and CDR2: SNHLY and FYNNEI. Trimming cost V 4 bases and J 2 bases; bases outside gene matches: 1. The CDR3 here is CASSGTGNYGYTF. CDR3 in DNA: TGTGCCAGCAGTGGGACAGGAAACTATGGCTACACCTTC.

In this sample, this clone turned up a few times. The chain links TRBV12-5 to TRBJ1-1; perhaps TRBD1 as D (6 bases). CDR3 length equals 13 residues. V was shortened by 6 bases and J by 5 bases, with 13 bases between the two germline ends. CDR1 and CDR2 (germline): LGHNT, FRNRAP. CDR3 bases: TGTGCTAGTGGCCAATGGGGGCGGACTGAAGCTTTCTTT. Its protein product is CASGQWGRTEAFF.

The V gene is TRBV5-1, the J gene TRBJ2-1; 11 bases are a match to TRBD2. CDR3 length equals 16 residues. Unmatched junction bases numbered 7, after V lost 2 bases and J lost 6 bases. Looked up from germline, CDR1 is SGHRS and CDR2 is YFSETQ. CDR3 protein: CASSFSGGVLTNEQFF. CDR3 nucleotides: TGCGCCAGCAGCTTTAGCGGGGGGGTCCTAACCAATGAGCAGTTCTTC.

CDR3 sequence (DNA): TGTGCCAGCAGCAGGGGGCGCACCGGGGAGCTGTTTTTT. Its translation: CASSRGRTGELFF. The gene calls are TRBV2 and TRBJ2-2, with 8 bases matching TRBD1. J lost 4 bases, V lost 6 bases, and 1 base had no gene match. This CDR3 contains 13 residues. Germline V gene lookup returns CDR1 SNHLY and CDR2 FYNNEI. Full variable domain (outside the CDR3, taken from reference TRBV2 and TRBJ2-2): EPEVTQTPSHQVTQMGQEVILRCVPISNHLYFYWYRQILGQKVEFLVSFYNNEISEKSEIFDDQFSVERPDGSNFTLKIRSTKLEDSAMYFCASSRGRTGELFFGEGSRLTVL.

The chain couples TRBV9 to TRBJ2-7; TRBD1 might be the D (6 bases). The germline gives CDR1 SGDLS, CDR2 YYNGEE. The CDR3 is 15 amino acids. V was trimmed by 0 bases and J by 0 bases, leaving 10 bases between them. CDR3 in DNA: TGTGCCAGCAGCGTAGGACAGGACAGCTCCTACGAGCAGTACTTC. Translated, it gives CASSVGQDSSYEQYF.